These 19 T cell receptor beta chains share one sample of origin, sequenced in a study of TIL therapy for anti-PD-1-resistant metastatic lung cancer (dated by TCRdb to about 2021). What the time point label conveys for this sample: pre-treatment sample, taken before nivolumab and TIL therapy. The baseline tumor samples were excised metastases, mostly pleural nodules or supraclavicular lymph nodes, taken from the same resection that was used to grow TIL. Using bias-controlled multiplex PCR with the immunoSEQ v3 hsTCRB kit, the TCR beta CDR3 regions were amplified from genomic DNA. Sourced from immuneACCESS, this table was stored by TCRdb with only in-frame sequences that have V and J called. A share of the clones is absent; for the studies checked, an unresolved V gene accounts for under half, and the remainder has no known explanation. This sample is represented by tens of thousands of clones; 65% to 80% of them were singletons. Together, the top ten hold roughly 5.6% of the sample.

The input for sequencing was tumor tissue, taken at baseline. The receptors come from a person aged 25-85 years with non-small cell lung cancer.

V and J are TRBV7-2 and TRBJ2-1; 10 nucleotides match TRBD2. This CDR3 has 15 amino acids. Germline V lookup: CDR1 SGHTA, CDR2 FQGNSA. V lost 1 base, J lost 3 bases, and 0 bases stayed unmatched. The CDR3 sequence: CASSLGLAGYNEQFF. CDR3 coding DNA: TGTGCCAGCAGCTTAGGACTAGCGGGCTACAATGAGCAGTTCTTC.

This chain uses TRBV5-4 with TRBJ2-2; 7 bases agree with TRBD1. The CDR3 is made up of 17 amino acids. Germline-derived CDR1 and CDR2 are SGHNT and YYREEE (reference sequence). The J segment lost 1 base and the V segment lost 0 bases, leaving 6 bases of the junction unmatched. DNA for the CDR3: TGTGCCAGCAGCTTGGGAGGCAGGGGGATGAACACCGGGGAGCTGTTTTTT. It encodes CASSLGGRGMNTGELFF. Supplemented by reference TRBV5-4 and TRBJ2-2, the full variable domain reads ETGVTQSPTHLIKTRGQQVTLRCSSQSGHNTVSWYQQALGQGPQFIFQYYREEENGRGNFPPRFSGLQFPNYSSELNVNALELDDSALYLCASSLGGRGMNTGELFFGEGSRLTVL.

The rearrangement links TRBV2 to TRBJ1-3; tentatively, D is TRBD1 (5 bases). Trimming removed 6 bases at V and 0 bases at J, with 12 bases between. The germline V gene encodes CDR1 SNHLY and CDR2 FYNNEI. The CDR3 has 15 amino acids. CDR3 DNA: TGTGCCAGCAGCGCGCGCGGGGGCTCTGGAAACACCATATATTTT. It specifies CASSARGGSGNTIYF.

This chain connects TRBV28 to TRBJ2-5; no firm D call. Germline loops: CDR1 MDHEN, CDR2 SYDVKM. This CDR3 spans 11 amino acids. V was clipped by 1 base and J by 5 bases, with 2 bases between them. CDR3 bases: TGTGCCAGCAGTTTATTCGAGACCCAGTACTTC. This sequence encodes CASSLFETQYF.

The chain recombines TRBV10-2 with TRBJ2-3, with D maybe TRBD1 (5 bases). V shed 8 bases and J shed 6 bases, with 18 bases lying between them. The CDR3 runs 14 residues. Germline V gene data show CDR1 as WSHSY and CDR2 as SAAADI. CDR3: CASGEGQGSDTQYF. The CDR3 bases are TGCGCCAGCGGGGAAGGGCAGGGATCTGATACGCAGTATTTT.

CDR3: CASSRQYSNQPQHF. Here the CDR3 DNA reads TGTGCCAGCAGCCGACAGTATAGCAATCAGCCCCAGCATTTT. This chain links TRBV5-4 with TRBJ1-5; TRBD1 is a possible D gene (5 bases). The CDR3 runs to 14 residues. Germline-derived CDR1 and CDR2 are SGHNT and YYREEE (reference sequence). V dropped 4 bases and J dropped 0 bases, with 8 bases sitting between them.

This clone was detected a few times. V and J are TRBV5-1 and TRBJ1-4; D gene unclear. The V gene's germline CDR1 is SGHRS and CDR2 YFSETQ. The CDR3 consists of 18 residues. V shed 2 bases and J shed 8 bases, with 25 bases lying between them. The CDR3 here is CASSLNSRVPSFSEKLFF. CDR3 DNA: TGCGCCAGCAGCTTAAATTCGAGGGTCCCCAGCTTTTCGGAAAAACTGTTTTTT.

The chain joins TRBV27 to TRBJ2-7; D could derive from TRBD1 or TRBD2 (5 bases each). The CDR3 contains 14 residues. Germline lookup yields CDR1 MNHEY and CDR2 SMNVEV (reference sequence). V was clipped by 7 bases and J by 3 bases, with 16 bases between them. This chain's CDR3 is CASTLPGLDYEQYF. Here the CDR3 DNA reads TGTGCCAGCACCCTTCCGGGGCTAGACTACGAGCAGTACTTC.

The chain joins TRBV10-1 to TRBJ2-5; weak D call: TRBD1 (5 bases). Trimming removed 4 bases at V and 7 bases at J, with 16 bases between. The CDR3 is 14 amino acids. Germline lookup yields CDR1 WNHNN and CDR2 SYGVQD (reference sequence). The CDR3 DNA reads as TGCGCCAGCAGTGGGGCAGGGTCGGGTGGGACCCAGTACTTC. Translated: CASSGAGSGGTQYF.

The chain recombines TRBV5-1 with TRBJ2-3; D uncertain. V was cut by 4 bases and J by 0 bases, with 9 bases left in between. This CDR3 is 14 amino acids long. Germline assignment: CDR1 SGHRS and CDR2 YFSETQ. CDR3 region: CASSPITSTDTQYF. Written as DNA, the CDR3 is TGCGCCAGCAGCCCGATTACTAGCACAGATACGCAGTATTTT. Full variable domain (rest looked up from reference TRBV5-1 and TRBJ2-3): KAGVTQTPRYLIKTRGQQVTLSCSPISGHRSVSWYQQTPGQGLQFLFEYFSETQRNKGNFPGRFSGRQFSNSRSEMNVSTLELGDSALYLCASSPITSTDTQYFGPGTRLTVL.

V is TRBV20-1 and J is TRBJ1-2; D is ambiguous. Trimming took 3 bases from V and 3 from J, leaving 2 bases between them. The CDR3 spans 10 residues. Germline V gene lookup returns CDR1 DFQATT and CDR2 SNEGSKA (reference sequence). The CDR3 is CSARDYGYTF. CDR3 in DNA: TGCAGTGCTAGGGACTATGGCTACACCTTC.

This sequence joins TRBV5-6 and TRBJ1-6; D ambiguous. Germline assignment: CDR1 SGHDT and CDR2 YYEEEE. The CDR3 runs to 15 residues. V lost 2 bases and J 7 bases, leaving 13 bases between the germline ends. The CDR3 loop is CASSFLGLDNSPLHF. Here the CDR3 DNA reads TGTGCCAGCAGCTTCCTGGGTTTGGACAATTCACCCCTCCACTTT.

The rearrangement joins TRBV9 to TRBJ1-3, with D uncertain. The CDR3 contains 16 residues. V lost 4 bases to trimming and J lost 0 bases, with 14 bases between them. The germline V gene has CDR1 SGDLS and CDR2 YYNGEE. CDR3 coding DNA: TGTGCCAGCAGCCCCCGGACCGGATACTCTGGAAACACCATATATTTT. It encodes CASSPRTGYSGNTIYF.

The rearrangement links TRBV30 to TRBJ2-7, with D possibly being TRBD2 (5 bases). Trimming took off 0 bases at V and 3 bases at J, with 12 bases between the two ends. Germline-derived CDR1 and CDR2 are GTSNPN and SVGIG (reference sequence). The CDR3 has 14 amino acids. In DNA form, the CDR3 reads TGTGCCTGGAGTGTACGGCGGGCCCGCTACGAGCAGTACTTC. It is translated as CAWSVRRARYEQYF.

Concerning this clone itself: It is likely a read error, because the conserved phenylalanine at the end of the CDR3 is missing. The DNA is left out, because the CDR3 cannot be placed on it with certainty; the CDR3 is given as TCRdb lists it. This chain connects TRBV2 to TRBJ2-4. The length of the CDR3 is 11 amino acids, counting both ends. Germline values: CDR1 SNHLY, CDR2 FYNNEI. CDR3: CASSEDQISNI.

The chain uses TRBV21-1 and TRBJ2-7; the D call TRBD1 from the table was never checked on the DNA. TRBV21-1 is recorded as a pseudogene. The CDR3 contains 17 residues. CDR3 region: CASSKDKDRGVNYEQYF. In DNA form, the CDR3 reads TGTGCCAGCAGCAAAGACAAGGACAGGGGGGTCAATTACGAGCAGTACTTC.

V gene TRBV12-5 combines with J gene TRBJ2-3; D uncertain. The V gene lost 5 bases and the J gene lost 4 bases, with 7 bases spanning the gap. CDR1 and CDR2 (germline): LGHNT, FRNRAP. The CDR3 spans 12 residues. The CDR3 loop reads CASGPSSDTQYF. The CDR3 bases are TGTGCTAGTGGTCCCAGCTCAGATACGCAGTATTTT.

The chain employs TRBV2 and TRBJ1-6; D is possibly TRBD1 (5 bases). The V end was cut by 5 bases, the J end by 8 bases, with 16 bases between. CDR3 length: 15 amino acids. Germline V gene sequence: CDR1 SNHLY, CDR2 FYNNEI. CDR3 amino acids: CASSTTGAVDSPLHF. The CDR3 bases are TGTGCCAGCAGTACTACCGGGGCCGTGGATTCACCCCTCCACTTT.

The chain joins TRBV6-1 to TRBJ2-7; possibly TRBD1 for D (9 bases). V lost 4 bases and J 0 bases, leaving 25 bases between the germline ends. The CDR3 runs 19 residues. CDR1 MNHNS and CDR2 SASEGT come from the germline V gene. In nucleotides, the CDR3 is TGTGCCAGCAGTGGATACCGGGACAGGGTACTAGCGGCCTCCTACGAGCAGTACTTC. This codes for CASSGYRDRVLAASYEQYF.